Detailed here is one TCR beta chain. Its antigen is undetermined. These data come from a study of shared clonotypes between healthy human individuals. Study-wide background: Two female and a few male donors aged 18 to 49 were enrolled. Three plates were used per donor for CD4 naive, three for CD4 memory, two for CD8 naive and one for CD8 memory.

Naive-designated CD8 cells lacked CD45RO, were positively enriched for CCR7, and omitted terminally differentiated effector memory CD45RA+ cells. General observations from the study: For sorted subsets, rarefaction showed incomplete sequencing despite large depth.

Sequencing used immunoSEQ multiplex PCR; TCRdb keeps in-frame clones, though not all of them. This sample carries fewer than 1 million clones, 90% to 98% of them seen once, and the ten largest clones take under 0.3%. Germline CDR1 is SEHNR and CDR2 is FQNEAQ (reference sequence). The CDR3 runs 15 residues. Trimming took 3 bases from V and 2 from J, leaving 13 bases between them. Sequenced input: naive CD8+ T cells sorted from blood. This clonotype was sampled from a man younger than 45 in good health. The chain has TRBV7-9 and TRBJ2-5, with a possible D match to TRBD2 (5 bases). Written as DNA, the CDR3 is TGTGCCAGCAGCTTGCGAACTAGTGCACAAGAGACCCAGTACTTC. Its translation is CASSLRTSAQETQYF.